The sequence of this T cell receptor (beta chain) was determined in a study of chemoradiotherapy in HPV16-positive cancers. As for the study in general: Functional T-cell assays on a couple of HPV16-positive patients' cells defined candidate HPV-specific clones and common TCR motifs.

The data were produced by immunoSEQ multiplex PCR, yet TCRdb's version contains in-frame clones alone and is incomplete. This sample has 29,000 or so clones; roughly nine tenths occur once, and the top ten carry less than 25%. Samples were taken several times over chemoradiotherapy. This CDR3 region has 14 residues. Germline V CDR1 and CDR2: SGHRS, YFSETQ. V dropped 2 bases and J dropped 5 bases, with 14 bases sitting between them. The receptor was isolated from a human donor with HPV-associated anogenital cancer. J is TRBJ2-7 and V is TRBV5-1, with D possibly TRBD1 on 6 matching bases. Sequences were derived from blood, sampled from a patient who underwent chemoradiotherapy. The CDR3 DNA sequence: TGCGCCAGCAGCTTCAGGGGTAGAGGAGACGAGCAGTACTTC. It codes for CASSFRGRGDEQYF.